These 26 T cell receptor beta chains share one sample of origin, sequenced in a study of blood T cell repertoires in COVID-19. Here immunoSEQ multiplex PCR was the method, and the copy in TCRdb shows in-frame clones only, minus some. The sample lists around 67,000 clones, more than 75% occurring once. The sample consisted of peripheral blood. These receptors came from a human donor in a cohort sampled during active COVID-19.

The J gene is TRBJ2-7, the V gene TRBV5-5; tentatively, D is TRBD1 (6 bases). The CDR3 totals 16 residues. Trimming cost V 6 bases and J 1 base, with 20 bases left between them. The germline CDR1 and CDR2 sequences are SGHKS and YYEKEE (reference sequence). The CDR3 region is CASTKTPGQSSYEQYF. The CDR3 bases are TGTGCCAGCACTAAAACACCAGGACAGTCTTCCTACGAGCAGTACTTC.

This clone has more than one count but fewer than ten. In DNA form, the CDR3 reads TGCGCCAGCAGAGGGGGCTCCTACGAGCAGTACTTC. This gives the protein CASRGGSYEQYF. The chain couples TRBV5-1 to TRBJ2-7; TRBD1 is a possible D gene (6 bases). There are 12 residues in the CDR3. From germline, CDR1 is SGHRS and CDR2 YFSETQ. V lost 5 bases and J lost 0, with 6 bases in between.

This chain joins TRBV5-5 and TRBJ2-7; TRBD2 agrees at 14 bases. V trimming: 4 bases; J trimming: 0 bases; junction bases outside the gene matches: 6. This CDR3 has 17 amino acids. The germline CDR1 and CDR2 sequences are SGHKS and YYEKEE (reference sequence). In nucleotides, the CDR3 is TGTGCCAGCAGCACGGGACTAGCGGGGGCTTACTCCTACGAGCAGTACTTC. Translating gives CASSTGLAGAYSYEQYF.

The J gene is TRBJ1-1, the V gene TRBV9; possible D gene TRBD1, 5 bases. This CDR3 has 14 amino acids. Trimming left V 3 bases short and J 1 base short, with 10 bases between. Germline-derived CDR1 and CDR2 are SGDLS and YYNGEE. The CDR3 here is CASSADTSNTEAFF. Here the CDR3 DNA reads TGTGCCAGCAGCGCGGACACTTCGAACACTGAAGCTTTCTTT.

The rearrangement links TRBV19 to TRBJ1-2, with D tentatively TRBD1 (5 bases). The CDR3 covers 16 residues. V lost 8 bases and J 2 bases, leaving 21 bases between the germline ends. The germline V gene has CDR1 LNHDA and CDR2 SQIVND (reference sequence). CDR3 bases: TGTGCCAGTCGTAGGGCGGAAGGGGCGGTGAACTATGGCTACACCTTC. Translating gives CASRRAEGAVNYGYTF.

The CDR3: CASSVTRGAPTYEQYF. Written as DNA, the CDR3 is TGTGCCAGCAGCGTAACTCGGGGGGCCCCCACCTACGAGCAGTACTTC. J is TRBJ2-7 and V is TRBV9, with D perhaps TRBD2 (7 bases). V shed 1 base and J shed 2 bases, with 16 bases lying between them. The CDR3 totals 16 residues. Germline lookup yields CDR1 SGDLS and CDR2 YYNGEE.

V gene TRBV5-8 combines with J gene TRBJ2-6; 7 bases are shared with TRBD1. There are 18 residues in the CDR3. The V gene end was trimmed by 4 bases and the J gene end by 0 bases; junction bases not matched to a gene: 10. Germline CDR1 SGHTS, CDR2 YDEGEE. CDR3 in amino acids: CASSAERGDSSGANVLTF. The DNA for the CDR3 is TGTGCCAGCAGCGCCGAACGTGGGGACAGCTCTGGGGCCAACGTCCTGACTTTC.

The V gene is TRBV30, the J gene TRBJ2-6, with 8 bases matching TRBD1. CDR1 and CDR2 (germline): GTSNPN, SVGIG (reference sequence). Losses at the gene ends were 5 bases for V and 0 bases for J; bases not matched to a gene: 3. This CDR3 contains 15 residues. This chain's CDR3 is CAWGTGGSGANVLTF. CDR3 DNA: TGTGCCTGGGGAACAGGGGGCTCTGGGGCCAACGTCCTGACTTTC.

The chain uses TRBV11-2 and TRBJ1-6; 7 nucleotides align to TRBD1. Germline V gene sequence: CDR1 SGHAT, CDR2 FQNNGV. The CDR3 runs 19 residues. The V gene end was trimmed by 3 bases and the J gene end by 10 bases; junction bases not matched to a gene: 21. The CDR3 DNA sequence: TGTGCCAGCAGCTTGACAGGGTATGGAGTAGTTGATTATCTGTCACCCCTCCACTTT. This codes for CASSLTGYGVVDYLSPLHF.

The V and J genes are TRBV29-1 and TRBJ1-2; D ambiguous. The V end was cut by 3 bases, the J end by 4 bases, with 9 bases between. CDR3 length: 12 residues. From germline, CDR1 is SQVTM and CDR2 ANQGSEA. CDR3 in amino acids: CSVDSGIYGYTF. As DNA, the CDR3 is TGCAGCGTTGATTCCGGGATCTATGGCTACACCTTC.

The CDR3 here is CAWSVGGDTEAFF. In DNA form, the CDR3 reads TGTGCCTGGAGTGTGGGGGGAGACACTGAAGCTTTCTTT. The chain employs TRBV30 and TRBJ1-1; D possibly corresponds to TRBD1 (5 bases). The germline gives CDR1 GTSNPN, CDR2 SVGIG (reference sequence). CDR3 length equals 13 residues. Trimming stripped 0 bases from V and 3 bases from J, with 8 bases between.

This chain connects TRBV7-6 to TRBJ1-2; TRBD1 might be the D (6 bases). This CDR3 has 15 residues. Germline V CDR1 and CDR2: SGHVS, FNYEAQ. With 6 bases removed from V and 3 bases from J, the gap between germline ends came to 17 bases. This CDR3 reads CASRLPGTPHYGYTF. For the CDR3, the DNA is TGTGCCAGCAGGCTGCCCGGGACACCACACTATGGCTACACCTTC. Supplemented by reference TRBV7-6 and TRBJ1-2, the full variable domain reads GAGVSQSPRYKVTKRGQDVALRCDPISGHVSLYWYRQALGQGPEFLTYFNYEAQQDKSGLPNDRFSAERPEGSISTLTIQRTEQRDSAMYRCASRLPGTPHYGYTFGSGTRLTVV.

The CDR3: CASSDSQGRVTEAFF. DNA for the CDR3: TGTGCCAGCAGTGACAGCCAGGGCAGGGTCACTGAAGCTTTCTTT. The rearrangement links TRBV6-1 to TRBJ1-1, with D perhaps TRBD1 (5 bases). The CDR3 is 15 amino acids. Germline loops: CDR1 MNHNS, CDR2 SASEGT. Trimming removed 3 bases at V and 4 bases at J, with 15 bases between.

The CDR3 protein is CASSRQGSYEQYF. The CDR3 nucleotides are TGTGCCAGCAGTAGACAGGGGTCCTACGAGCAGTACTTC. The chain joins TRBV6-5 to TRBJ2-7, with TRBD1 matching over 8 bases. The CDR3 runs 13 residues. From germline, CDR1 is MNHEY and CDR2 SVGAGI. V trimming: 5 bases; J trimming: 1 base; junction bases outside the gene matches: 1.

This sequence joins TRBV30 and TRBJ2-7, with 7 bases fitting TRBD1. The junction had 8 bases not matched to a gene; V was cut back by 0 bases and J by 3 bases. This CDR3 comprises 15 residues. From germline, CDR1 is GTSNPN and CDR2 SVGIG (reference sequence). The CDR3 DNA is TGTGCCTGGAGTGTTGGAAGGGCAGGGGGCTACGAGCAGTACTTC. Amino acid sequence: CAWSVGRAGGYEQYF.

J is TRBJ2-7 and V is TRBV28, with TRBD2 identical over 9 bases. Germline V gene sequence: CDR1 MDHEN, CDR2 SYDVKM. J lost 5 bases, V lost 3 bases, and 20 bases had no gene match. The CDR3 is 19 residues long. The CDR3 region is CASSFPLGSGGTSGDEQYF. CDR3 nucleotides: TGTGCCAGCAGTTTCCCCCTAGGGAGCGGGGGGACCTCCGGGGACGAGCAGTACTTC.

The chain has TRBV28 and TRBJ1-6; no definite D call. The CDR3 sequence is 15 residues long. V lost 7 bases, J lost 5 bases, and 15 bases lay in between. Per germline, CDR1 MDHEN and CDR2 SYDVKM. In DNA form, the CDR3 reads TGTGCCAGCATTTACCGGGGTATGAATAATTCACCCCTCCACTTT. Protein: CASIYRGMNNSPLHF.

This clone was recorded a few times. The chain is built from TRBV4-1 and TRBJ2-7; 10 bases line up with TRBD1. The CDR3 loop spans 17 amino acids. CDR1 and CDR2 from the germline V gene are MGHRA and YSYEKL. J lost 3 bases, V lost 0 bases, and 8 bases had no gene match. CDR3 amino acids: CASSQDFGTGVRYEQYF. The CDR3 DNA follows: TGCGCCAGCAGCCAAGACTTCGGGACAGGGGTGCGCTACGAGCAGTACTTC.

The chain joins TRBV9 to TRBJ1-6; D is unclear. Germline CDR1 reads SGDLS; CDR2 reads YYNGEE. The ends were cut back, 4 bases at V and 5 bases at J, with 7 bases in the middle. The length of the CDR3 is 13 residues. CDR3 region: CASSPLDNSPLHF. CDR3 in DNA: TGTGCCAGCAGCCCCCTCGATAATTCACCCCTCCACTTT.

The chain couples TRBV19 to TRBJ1-6; 7 bases are shared with TRBD1. The trim removed 4 bases at V and 10 bases at J, leaving 4 bases unmatched. The CDR3 contains 13 residues. CDR1 LNHDA and CDR2 SQIVND come from the germline V gene (reference sequence). The CDR3 loop is CASSNDRVSPLHF. Here the CDR3 DNA reads TGTGCCAGTAGTAACGACAGGGTATCACCCCTCCACTTT.

V is TRBV30 and J is TRBJ2-7; 8 bases are shared with TRBD1. Germline loops: CDR1 GTSNPN, CDR2 SVGIG (reference sequence). Trimming cost V 0 bases and J 4 bases; bases outside gene matches: 14. This CDR3 is built from 17 residues. CDR3 nucleotides: TGTGCCTGGAGTGTATCCCGCCGGGACAGGCTGCTGTACGAGCAGTACTTC. Its protein product is CAWSVSRRDRLLYEQYF.

The chain employs TRBV7-2 and TRBJ1-3, with D possibly being TRBD1 (6 bases). Trimming stripped 5 bases from V and 4 bases from J, with 18 bases between. The CDR3 extends over 16 amino acids. The germline V gene has CDR1 SGHTA and CDR2 FQGNSA. The CDR3 DNA is TGTGCCAGCAGCCCCGACAGGCAAAGACCCGGAAACACCATATATTTT. It specifies CASSPDRQRPGNTIYF.

CDR3 region: CASSVNREGYTF. The CDR3 DNA reads TGTGCCAGCAGCGTCAACAGGGAAGGCTACACCTTC. V and J are TRBV5-4 and TRBJ1-2; D is perhaps TRBD1 (6 bases). With 4 bases removed from V and 8 bases from J, the gap between germline ends came to 12 bases. The CDR3 sequence is 12 residues long. The germline gives CDR1 SGHNT, CDR2 YYREEE (reference sequence).

This clone was seen a single time. At the DNA level, this CDR3 is encoded by other sequences in the same sample as well. The chain recombines TRBV2 with TRBJ2-7; D may be TRBD2 (5 bases). From germline, CDR1 is SNHLY and CDR2 FYNNEI. This CDR3 contains 15 residues. Trimming pared 7 bases from V and 0 bases from J, leaving 16 bases between. CDR3 in DNA: TGTGCCAGCATTTTCAGGACTTCTCTCTCCTACGAGCAGTACTTC. Its protein product is CASIFRTSLSYEQYF.

CDR3 sequence: CASSSGANQPQHF. In nucleotides, the CDR3 is TGTGCCAGCAGTTCAGGGGCTAATCAGCCCCAGCATTTT. This chain joins TRBV6-6 and TRBJ1-5; D may be TRBD1 (6 bases). Trimming removed 4 bases from V and 4 bases from J, with 8 bases in between. Germline V gene sequence: CDR1 MNHNY, CDR2 SVGAGI (reference sequence). This CDR3 region has 13 residues.

This clone is a singleton in its sample. The V call is TRBV11-2, the J call TRBJ1-1, with unresolved D. This CDR3 is built from 14 residues. CDR1 is SGHAT, CDR2 FQNNGV, per germline. The V end was cut by 0 bases, the J end by 0 bases, with 5 bases between. The CDR3 here is CASSLETLNTEAFF. For the CDR3, the DNA is TGTGCCAGCAGCTTAGAGACACTGAACACTGAAGCTTTCTTT.